This T cell receptor (beta chain) was recovered during a study of blood T cell repertoires in COVID-19. This clone occurred once. In the authors' methods: Nucleated cell counts were estimated from reference gene primer amplification. TCRdb keeps only in-frame clones here, not all; method: immunoSEQ multiplex PCR. D and trimming come from the DNA, and the V and J calls and clone size come from that table. The sample holds 100,000 or so clones; roughly 76% are singletons and the top ten take 7.5% to 10%. Deletions cut 6 bases from V and 10 bases from J, with 13 bases between. Germline V gene sequence: CDR1 SNHLY, CDR2 FYNNEI. The CDR3 covers 12 residues.

This TCR was recovered from a woman aged 70-85 years with acute or convalescent COVID-19. The chain combines TRBV2 with TRBJ2-1; possible D gene TRBD2, 5 bases. The sequencing sample was made of peripheral blood. This CDR3 is CASRQLDWEQFF. As DNA, the CDR3 is TGTGCCAGCAGGCAGCTGGACTGGGAGCAGTTCTTC.